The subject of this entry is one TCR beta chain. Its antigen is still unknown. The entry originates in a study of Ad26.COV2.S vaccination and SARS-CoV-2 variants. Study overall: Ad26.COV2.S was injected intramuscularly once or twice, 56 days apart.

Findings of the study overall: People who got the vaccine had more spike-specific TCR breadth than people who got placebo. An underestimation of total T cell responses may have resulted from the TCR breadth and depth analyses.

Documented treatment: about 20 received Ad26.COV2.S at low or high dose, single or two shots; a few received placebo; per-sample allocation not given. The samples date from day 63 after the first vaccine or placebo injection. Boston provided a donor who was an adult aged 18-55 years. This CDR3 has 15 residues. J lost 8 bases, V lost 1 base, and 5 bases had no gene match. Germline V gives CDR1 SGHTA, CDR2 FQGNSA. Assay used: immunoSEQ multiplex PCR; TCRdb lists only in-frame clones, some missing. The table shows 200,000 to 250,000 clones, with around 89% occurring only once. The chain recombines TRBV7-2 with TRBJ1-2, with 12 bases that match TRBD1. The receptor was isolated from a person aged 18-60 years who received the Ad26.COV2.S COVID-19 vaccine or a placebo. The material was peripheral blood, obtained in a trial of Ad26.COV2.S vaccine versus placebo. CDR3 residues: CASSLVGTGGQGYTF. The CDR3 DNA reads TGTGCCAGCAGCTTAGTGGGGACAGGGGGCCAAGGCTACACCTTC.